This T cell receptor (beta chain) is drawn from a study of T cells after yellow fever vaccination (dated by TCRdb to the late 2010s). Notes on the research overall: Libraries from fractions with low cell numbers were prepared with the SMART-Seq v4 Ultra Low Input RNA kit. To follow T-cell clones before and after both primary and booster YFV17D yellow fever vaccination, bulk TCR alpha and beta repertoires underwent longitudinal sequencing. Two healthy male donors, one aged 18 to 30 and one aged 30 to 40 years, were included in the cohort. Blood was drawn at multiple timepoints before and after primary and secondary immunization, with bulk PBMC replicates and cell subsets isolated. Summary of the overall study and its limitations: The secondary T-cell response was found to be weaker but faster than the primary response, with a peak reached on day 5 rather than on day 15. Computational filtering was needed because FACS-sorted repertoires could contain abundant contaminating clonotypes from the bulk population. After the booster, most of the clones that had expanded following primary vaccination were detected again (almost 98% of CD4 and roughly 88% of CD8), which suggests that memory was broadly maintained. Because only two donors were included in the study, the extent to which the findings can be generalized is limited. A small fraction of clonotypes appeared in both the CD4 and CD8 compartments, likely as a result of convergent recombination.

The treatment or condition tag for this specimen amounts to: live attenuated yellow fever vaccine strain. At every blood-draw timepoint, two biological replicates of bulk PBMCs were collected. PBMCs were isolated from peripheral blood using a standard Ficoll-Paque protocol. TriZol was used to extract RNA from bulk PBMCs, from CD4 and CD8 fractions, and from dextramer-positive and dextramer-negative fractions. The germline V gene sets CDR1 to MNHNS and CDR2 to SASEGT. From the cysteine up to the phenylalanine, the CDR3 has a length of 14 residues. This entry keeps only the CDR3 DNA: 42 bases, framed from base 1. Germline trimming amounts to 8 bases on V and 3 bases on J, with 8 as the count of junction bases outside the gene matches. Sequencing took place on an Illumina NovaSeq 6000. TCR cDNA was synthesized by 5'RACE template switching, which introduced a universal primer site and unique molecular identifiers. Priming for cDNA synthesis came from both the TCR alpha and TCR beta constant segments. Two PCR steps were used to amplify libraries, with sample barcodes and sequencing adapters being added in the second step. Libraries were sequenced on Illumina HiSeq 2500 (2x100 bp) or NovaSeq (2x150 bp). As for how the authors treated the data: Reads were demultiplexed and collapsed into UMI consensus sequences with MIGEC, and V(D)J alignment was performed with MiXCR. Vaccine-responding clonotypes were identified with edgeR using replicate PBMC samples, with FDR below 0.01 and a log2 fold change above 5 up to day 15 being required. Each bulk clonotype received a CD4 or CD8 identity based on whether the sequenced CD4 or CD8 repertoire contained that clonotype at higher abundance. Using fastp trimming at Q25 and MiXCR clonotype assembly, TCRdb reanalyzed the public sequencing data and kept in-frame beta chains. Each CDR3 protein gets just one entry, which takes the most common genes and DNA from the rows behind it. Here the V and J calls rest on TCRdb's processing, not on the authors' analysis. This sample gives about 340,000 distinct CDR3 sequences in total; approximately 4% of them show up just once. 24% of the sample belongs to the ten largest clones.

Comments on this clonotype: No antigen is known for it. There are no base qualities to consult, and no much larger clone falls within one base.

The sequence derives from a man between 18 and 35 years old who received the YFV17D yellow fever vaccine. Here the chain combines TRBV6-1 and TRBJ2-7, with TRBD1 matching 9 junction bases. This sample comprised PBMCs, obtained 5 days after the yellow fever booster vaccination. The CDR3 has the sequence CASLNRGRDYEQYF. DNA sequence: TGTGCCAGCCTTAACAGGGGGCGAGACTACGAGCAGTACTTC.